This TCR beta chain comes out of a study of T cell clones after liver transplantation. About the research overall: In this trial, immunosuppression withdrawal was attempted within 2 years of liver transplant. Patients counted as tolerant after at least one year off all immunosuppression, enzymes not exceeding twice normal.

As regards this clone: Antigen unknown.

The assay was immunoSEQ multiplex PCR, and TCRdb's table has in-frame clones only and misses some. Of several thousand clones detected, roughly 80% appear once; the ten largest clones hold just over 35%. Per the germline V gene, CDR1 is MGHRA and CDR2 is YSYEKL. The CDR3 consists of 16 residues. The germline V and J ends were trimmed by 0 bases and 11 bases, with 17 bases remaining between them. General observations from the study: Compared with third party-reactive sequences, donor-reactive ones declined more, independent of withdrawal success. Graft donor-reactive T cells may have migrated into the graft rather than being deleted.

The origin of this receptor is a human donor who received a liver transplant. Sequenced here: CD8+ T cells from blood, sampled before liver transplant. The chain employs TRBV4-1 and TRBJ1-6; weak D call: TRBD1 (5 bases). This CDR3 is CASSQESGRPRAPLHF. CDR3 nucleotide sequence: TGCGCCAGCAGCCAAGAGAGCGGGAGGCCCAGGGCACCCCTCCACTTT.